This T cell receptor (beta chain) came from a study of blood T cell repertoires in COVID-19. Study background: Acute and convalescent COVID-19 samples came from the United States, Italy and Spain.

The table came from immunoSEQ multiplex PCR; TCRdb's copy has only in-frame clones and leaves some out. The table shows roughly 410,000 clones, with more than 75% occurring only once. CDR1 is SGHTS, CDR2 YDEGEE, per germline. The CDR3 runs to 16 residues. After removal of 4 bases from V and 0 bases from J, the junction contained 6 bases not matched to a gene. The chain uses TRBV5-8 and TRBJ2-5, with TRBD2 matching 10 bases. The source is a woman aged 60-75 years with COVID-19, enrolled during active disease. The material sequenced was peripheral blood. CDR3 DNA: TGTGCCAGCAGCGGGAAGCGGGGGGGATACCAAGAGACCCAGTACTTC. Its translation: CASSGKRGGYQETQYF.